The following is a T cell receptor beta chain sequence with its context. In this sample, this clone turned up once. It lacks a known antigen. One base away there is no much larger clone; base qualities are not given. For CDR1 and CDR2, the germline V gene lists MDHEN and SYDVKM. The germline V and J ends show losses of 4 bases and 8 bases respectively, and no gene match explains 11 bases of the junction. The CDR3 starts with the cysteine, ends with the phenylalanine, and has 16 residues. The CDR3 DNA has 48 bases and is translated from base 1. These data come from a study of cytomegalovirus exposure and HLA in healthy donors (TCRdb year 2017). Regarding the study in general: According to an earlier analysis of several hundred of the donors, about 179 million T cells yielded roughly 110 million unique TCR beta sequences and more than 250 Gb of sequence data. An early release covering some 640 HLA-typed donors comprised approximately 300 gigabases of sequencing data and around 80 million unique TCR sequences. The genetic ancestry cluster associated with self-reported Caucasian donors included roughly four fifths of the approximately 410 genotyped donors. The aim of the study was to test whether cataloging public T cell receptors could identify signatures of past pathogen exposure. The study profiled the T cell repertoires of hundreds of subjects by immunosequencing and related them to cytomegalovirus serostatus. Along with the approximately 650-subject first cohort, a separate validation cohort of around 120 different subjects was used. To predict cytomegalovirus infection status, the study combined high-throughput TCR immunosequencing, statistical association of individual TCRs with disease status, and machine learning. In a later analysis, previously published TCR beta repertoires from 670 or so donors were re-analyzed and high-resolution HLA genotyping was added so that TCR occurrence patterns could be studied. The later analysis used no new phenotypic data to find candidate immune exposures, relying instead on TCR beta sequences and their occurrence across donors. An earlier analysis of roughly 580 of the donors used high-throughput TCR beta sequencing to judge whether each TCR beta V gene segment behaved as functional or pseudogenic. Donor age, sex, ethnicity and CMV serostatus were compiled together with the repertoire data. In a later genetic analysis, genome-wide SNP genotypes for about three fifths of the roughly 670 donors were used, and that subset was treated as a discovery cohort. All discovery cohort repertoires had been generated on a single sequencing platform. Class I and class II HLA loci were covered by the typing at four-digit resolution. The number of donors typed differed by locus, with roughly 620-630 for A, B, C, DRB1 and DQB1, roughly 520 for DQA1, 600 to 610 for DPA1, and some 470 for DPB1. Because of strong linkage in the cohort, a few DR-DQ haplotypes were treated as single units for association and clustering. Among some 400 genotyped donors of the cohort, an average of about 240,000 unique TCR beta nucleotide sequences was sequenced per donor, of which about 20% were non-productive. What the study reported, not specific to this receptor: Compared with equally common non-associated chains, HLA-associated TCR beta chains in a later analysis were more clonally expanded and had lower generation probabilities. Strong co-occurrence of HLA alleles, especially DR and DQ, made assigning TCR associations to individual alleles difficult. According to the authors, the approach could potentially be generalized to other disease states and immunological phenotypes. The presence/absence analyses assumed that sequencing depth was roughly uniform across donors, and that assumption may not be true. An association between a missense DCLRE1C variant and V-gene and J-gene trimming of TCR beta chains was found in a later genetic analysis and replicated in an independent cohort. The study gave a list of some 150 TCR beta chains associated with cytomegalovirus. Broadly in line with IMGT annotations, most TCR beta V segments showed up in productive rearrangements about 87% or about 30% of the time in an earlier analysis of roughly 590 of the donors. Correlated functional status among segregating V segments might be attributable to linkage disequilibrium, but an unknown experimental factor could not be ruled out. In a later analysis, the rate of TCR association differed among HLA loci, with DRB1 alleles having the most associated TCRs and HLA-C alleles having the fewest. Most TCR sequences were seen in very few donors, while some public TCRs were found in many individuals. Approximately 16 rarely observed V segments, including chromosome 9 orphons, were excluded from the earlier analysis of approximately 600 of the donors because counts were too low. Only TCR beta chains were sequenced in this cohort, and the absence of alpha or paired-chain data limited detectable features. A cluster of highly shared sequence variants was judged likely to be a technical artifact of the sequencing pipeline. A further reported finding was that TCR beta sequences accurately predicted the HLA-A and HLA-B alleles for most subjects in the first cohort. A few of the identified cytomegalovirus-associated TCR beta chains were confirmed in vitro to be specific for cytomegalovirus antigens. A later analysis reported that several top co-occurrence clusters appeared linked to parvovirus B19, influenza, CMV and Epstein-Barr virus. A later genetic analysis reported fewer N-insertions in productive TCRs among donors in an Asian-associated ancestry cluster than the roughly 700-donor mean. For the cohort, immune exposure information was limited to CMV serostatus. The 87-base-pair reads could not distinguish some IMGT-functional V segments, including TRBV6-2 and TRBV6-3, so those segments were excluded. The classifier was reported to diagnose cytomegalovirus status with high specificity and sensitivity in both the original and validation cohorts. A later analysis found that most CMV-associated TCR beta chains appeared HLA-restricted, with HLA associations seemingly driven largely by CMV exposure. A later analysis associated approximately 17,000 TCR beta sequences with specific HLA alleles at a false discovery rate of 0.05. Because some donors lacked HLA typing at each locus, the association tests relied only on the typed subset.

The cohort comprised 710 or so healthy bone marrow donors. Cohort members were all nominally healthy when sampled, although unrecorded immune exposures were likely present. The donor was CMV seropositive and was included in the group of approximately 300 seropositive cohort members. A peripheral blood sample was collected from each donor, and TCR beta sequencing was performed on peripheral blood mononuclear cells. The Qiagen DNeasy Blood Extraction Kit was used to extract genomic DNA from the blood cell samples. Library construction relied on the immunoSEQ multiplex PCR assay. The multiplex PCR relied on a mix of 60 forward primers for TCR Vbeta segments and 13 reverse primers for TCR Jbeta segments. Amplification of the CDR3 region of rearranged TCR beta genes was performed with a multiplex PCR assay on genomic DNA. The amplified TCR beta libraries were sequenced on the Illumina HiSeq System as 87-base-pair reads. From the authors' description of their analysis: A later analysis tallied around 87 million unique TCR beta chains across the 650 to 750 repertoires, and some 12 million of those chains were shared by two or more donors. To remove PCR and sequencing errors, raw reads were error-corrected and collapsed into unique sequences using a nearest-neighbor algorithm that merged closely related sequences. CDR3 sequences were aligned to IMGT reference sequences to assign V, D and J gene segments. Each retained sequence needed at least a six-nucleotide match to both a V gene segment and a J gene segment. A rearrangement was called productive if the CDR3 had no stop codons and remained in frame with V and J, and every other rearrangement was called non-productive. Following IMGT convention, CDR3 was defined as the stretch from the second conserved V-encoded cysteine up to the conserved J-encoded phenylalanine. The earlier analysis of 587 of the donors excluded any sequence lacking an unambiguous match to a single V gene segment. In an earlier analysis of several hundred of the donors, V segments were called functional above 56.7% productive rearrangements and were called segregating when the between-donor standard deviation exceeded 5%. A statistical classification framework was built for diagnosing cytomegalovirus status from the catalog of TCR beta chain sequences. V and J gene assignment, in a later analysis, came from comparing TCR nucleotide sequences with IMGT/GENE-DB human TR gene sequences. A later analysis assigned CDR3 sequences and most-parsimonious VDJ recombination scenarios with the TCRdist pipeline. In a later analysis, each TCR beta chain was defined by its CDR3 amino acid sequence together with its V-gene family, and reads without a unique V-gene family were excluded. In a later analysis, several hundred highly shared, low-generation-probability nucleotide sequences were removed to address suspected cross-contamination and a sequencing artifact. For each public chain, a later analysis derived a clonal expansion index from normalized ranks of inferred template counts within each repertoire. In a later analysis, generation probabilities were computed with a VDJ recombination model fitted to out-of-frame rearrangements, and the resulting probabilities were checked against IGoR. In a later analysis, hypergeometric tests were used to score TCR-TCR, TCR-HLA and TCR-CMV co-occurrence, with a repertoire-size bias correction applied to TCR pairs. In a later analysis, false discovery rates were estimated by permuting HLA or CMV assignments 20 times. In a later analysis, co-occurring TCRs were grouped using DBSCAN, with TCRdist sequence similarity added in when clustering inside HLA-allele-positive subsets. For co-occurrence clustering, repertoires with fewer than 30,000 or more than 120,000 public chains were excluded, along with roughly five repertoires with anomalous nucleotide sharing. The immuneACCESS repertoire file appears here via TCRdb, limited to in-frame rearrangements. These files lack a portion of the clones; in checked studies, under half of the deficit traces to unresolved V genes, and the cause of the others is not known. V and J calls plus clone size are reproduced from that table; the DNA served to infer D and trimming. The sample table lists about 240,000 clones, roughly 80% of them with a count of one. Over 5% of the sample is taken by the ten largest.

The chain links TRBV28 with TRBJ2-1; the junction holds 10 bases that match TRBD2. Sequenced input: PBMCs. The sequence was obtained from a woman between 40 and 55 years old in good health and CMV-seropositive. The DNA is TGTGCCAGCAGTTCCCCAGCGGGAGGGCCTGGGGATGAGCAGTTCTTC. This yields the protein CASSSPAGGPGDEQFF.